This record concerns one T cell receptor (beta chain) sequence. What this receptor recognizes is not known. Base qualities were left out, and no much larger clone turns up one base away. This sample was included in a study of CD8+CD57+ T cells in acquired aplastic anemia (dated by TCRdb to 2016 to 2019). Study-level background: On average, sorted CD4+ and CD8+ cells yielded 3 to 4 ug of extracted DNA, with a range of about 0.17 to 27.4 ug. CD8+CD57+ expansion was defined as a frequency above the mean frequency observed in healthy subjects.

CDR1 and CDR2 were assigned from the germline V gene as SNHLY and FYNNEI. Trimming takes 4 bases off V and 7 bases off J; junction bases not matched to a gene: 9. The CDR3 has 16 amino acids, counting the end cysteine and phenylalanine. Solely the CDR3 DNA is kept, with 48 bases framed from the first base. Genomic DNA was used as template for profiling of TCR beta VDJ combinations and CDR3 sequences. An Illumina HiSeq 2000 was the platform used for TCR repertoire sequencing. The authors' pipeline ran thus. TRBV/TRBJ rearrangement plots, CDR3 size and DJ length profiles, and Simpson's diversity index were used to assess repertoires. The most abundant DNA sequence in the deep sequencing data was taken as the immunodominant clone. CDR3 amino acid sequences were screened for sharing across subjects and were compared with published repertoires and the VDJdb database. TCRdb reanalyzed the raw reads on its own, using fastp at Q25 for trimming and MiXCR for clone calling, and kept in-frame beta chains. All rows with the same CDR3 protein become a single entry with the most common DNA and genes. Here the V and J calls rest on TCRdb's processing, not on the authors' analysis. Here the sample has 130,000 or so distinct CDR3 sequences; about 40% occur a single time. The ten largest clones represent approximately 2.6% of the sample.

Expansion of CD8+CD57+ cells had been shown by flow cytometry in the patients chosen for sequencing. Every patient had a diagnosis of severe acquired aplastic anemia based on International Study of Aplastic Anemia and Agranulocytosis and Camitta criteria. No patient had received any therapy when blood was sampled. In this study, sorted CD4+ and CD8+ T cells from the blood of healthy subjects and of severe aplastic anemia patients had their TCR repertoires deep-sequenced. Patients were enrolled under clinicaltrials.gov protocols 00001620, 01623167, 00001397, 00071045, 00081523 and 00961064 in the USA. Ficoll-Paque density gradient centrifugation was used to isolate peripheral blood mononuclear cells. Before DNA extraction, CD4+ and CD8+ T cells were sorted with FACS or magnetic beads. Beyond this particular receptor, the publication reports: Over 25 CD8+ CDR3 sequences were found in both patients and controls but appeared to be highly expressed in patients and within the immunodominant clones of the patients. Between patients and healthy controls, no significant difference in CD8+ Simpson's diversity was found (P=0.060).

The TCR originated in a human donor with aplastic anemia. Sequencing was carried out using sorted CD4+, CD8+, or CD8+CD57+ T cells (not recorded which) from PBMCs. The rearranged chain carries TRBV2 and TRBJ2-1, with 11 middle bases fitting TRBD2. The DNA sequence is TGTGCCAGCAGTGGGCCTAGCGGGGGGCCCAGTAATGAGCAGTTCTTC. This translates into CASSGPSGGPSNEQFF.